This is a list of T cell receptor beta chains from one sample in a study of identical twins. TCRdb reprocessed the 5' RACE reads with MiXCR, giving one entry per CDR3 protein. This repertoire shows 600,000 to 800,000 distinct CDR3 sequences, 21% found once; its top ten account for roughly 4%. The data also belong to a second study, concerning T cells expressing NK-cell markers.

Sequences were obtained from PBMCs. The receptors derive from a woman aged 18-35 years in good health. Both conserved end residues are part of each CDR3. The D gene is left open where the match is weak. Expanded clones get a size class; other rows say once, few or many, or leave the size out.

v_call,clone_size,d_call,j_call,cdr3_length,cdr3_nt,cdr3_aa
TRBV20-1,few,TRBD1,TRBJ1-1,15,TGCAGTGCTAGGCCGGGACAGTTCATGAACACTGAAGCTTTCTTT,CSARPGQFMNTEAFF
TRBV20-1,few,.,TRBJ2-7,12,TGCAGTGCATCGGACCCCTTTTCCGAGCAGTACTTC,CSASDPFSEQYF
TRBV20-1,few,TRBD2,TRBJ2-1,13,TGCAGCCCATTAGCGGGGGGGCCAAATGAGCAGTTCTTC,CSPLAGGPNEQFF
TRBV11-1,.,TRBD1,TRBJ1-2,18,TGTGCCAGCAGCTTAGAGATCCCCAGGGGGGGGATTAACTATGGCTACACCTTC,CASSLEIPRGGINYGYTF
TRBV10-3,.,.,TRBJ2-1,16,TGTGCCATCAGTGACCACCGGGACTCCGGCTACAATGAGCAGTTCTTC,CAISDHRDSGYNEQFF
TRBV20-1,.,.,TRBJ2-1,15,TGCAGTGCTAGGGCCGGGGCCATCGCCTACAATGAGCAGTTCTTC,CSARAGAIAYNEQFF
TRBV13,.,.,TRBJ2-3,14,TGTGCCAGCAGCAAGGTGGGGGCCGGAGATACGCAGTATTTT,CASSKVGAGDTQYF
TRBV12-3/TRBV12-4,few,.,TRBJ1-5,13,TGTGCCAGCACCCAGTATTCTGGAGCGCCCCAGCATTTT,CASTQYSGAPQHF
TRBV18,.,TRBD1,TRBJ1-1,17,TGTGCCAGCTCCCTTCAACCGGGACAGGGGGCATCGACTGAAGCTTTCTTT,CASSLQPGQGASTEAFF
TRBV6-5,few,TRBD1,TRBJ1-6,15,TGTGCCAGCAGTACTCAGGACAGGGCGAGCTCACCCCTCCACTTT,CASSTQDRASSPLHF
TRBV7-8,.,TRBD1,TRBJ2-7,16,TGTGCCAGCAGCTTACTCATTCCGGGACAGGACTACGAGCAGTACTTC,CASSLLIPGQDYEQYF
TRBV9,many,.,TRBJ2-5,14,TGTGCCAGCAGCCCCCCGGGACATCGGGAGACCCAGTACTTC,CASSPPGHRETQYF
TRBV20-1,few,.,TRBJ2-2,14,TGCAGTGCCAAAACCTTCCTGGGGACCGGGGAGCTGTTTTTT,CSAKTFLGTGELFF
TRBV9,many,.,TRBJ1-2,14,TGTGCCAGCAGCGTAGGCGGACTGAACTATGGCTACACCTTC,CASSVGGLNYGYTF
TRBV20-1,.,.,TRBJ2-3,14,TGCAGTGCTGGGCCCGGGGCGGAAAGGGATACGCAGTATTTT,CSAGPGAERDTQYF
TRBV20-1,few,TRBD1,TRBJ2-5,13,TGCAGTGCCCAGGACAGGGTCGTCGAGACCCAGTACTTC,CSAQDRVVETQYF
TRBV6-5,few,TRBD2,TRBJ2-4,15,TGTGCCAGCAGACGCGGGGGGTCGGCCAAAAACATTCAGTACTTC,CASRRGGSAKNIQYF
TRBV5-6,.,TRBD2,TRBJ2-3,16,TGTGCCAGCAGACCGGGACTAGCGGCTTACCGAGATACGCAGTATTTT,CASRPGLAAYRDTQYF
TRBV7-9,many,.,TRBJ1-1,16,TGTGCCAGCAGCCCCCCAAAGGGACCCGGCGACACTGAAGCTTTCTTT,CASSPPKGPGDTEAFF
TRBV5-5,many,.,TRBJ2-5,13,TGTGCCAGCAGCGCCGGTCGTATAGAGACCCAGTACTTC,CASSAGRIETQYF
TRBV5-1,many,.,TRBJ1-2,13,TGCGCCAGCAAGATGGGGCAGTCGGATGGCTACACCTTC,CASKMGQSDGYTF
TRBV5-1,.,TRBD1,TRBJ2-1,14,TGCGCCAGCAGCTTCGACAGGGGATGGGATGAGCAGTTCTTC,CASSFDRGWDEQFF
TRBV12-3/TRBV12-4,few,.,TRBJ2-1,16,TGTGCCAGCAGACCCCAGGGAGGTTCGGGTTACAATGAGCAGTTCTTC,CASRPQGGSGYNEQFF
TRBV5-6,few,.,TRBJ2-3,15,TGTGCCAGCAGCTTGAAGCGGATAGGGCCAGATACGCAGTATTTT,CASSLKRIGPDTQYF
TRBV12-5,.,.,TRBJ2-2,11,TGTGCTAGTGGTTCCGGTGGAGAGCTGTTTTTT,CASGSGGELFF
TRBV6-5,.,TRBD1,TRBJ2-6,16,TGTGCCAGCAGTTACACAAGGGACAGTAGGGCCAACGTCCTGACTTTC,CASSYTRDSRANVLTF